Below, 18 T cell receptor beta chains from the same sample are listed, as sequenced in a study of shared clonotypes between healthy human individuals. Produced via immunoSEQ multiplex PCR; TCRdb's table is partial and in-frame only. The sample carries under 1,100,000 clones, approximately 72% recorded once. Material: memory CD4+ T cells sorted from blood. Subset reported: CD45RA-negative fraction. The receptors come from a man aged 18 to 29 in good health.

This chain connects TRBV19 to TRBJ1-1; no reliable D call. CDR1 is LNHDA, CDR2 SQIVND, per germline (reference sequence). The CDR3 is made up of 13 amino acids. V was shortened by 5 bases and J by 1 base, with 8 bases between the two germline ends. CDR3 in DNA: TGTGCCAGTAGTGTTTCCAGGAACACTGAAGCTTTCTTT. Translation gives CASSVSRNTEAFF.

V is TRBV5-6 and J is TRBJ2-3, with D perhaps TRBD2 (6 bases). V was pared by 4 bases and J by 2 bases, with 20 bases between. The germline CDR1 and CDR2 sequences are SGHDT and YYEEEE. CDR3 length equals 17 residues. The CDR3 region is CASSPLGPGANTDTQYF. Here the CDR3 DNA reads TGTGCCAGCAGCCCACTAGGACCGGGAGCCAACACAGATACGCAGTATTTT.

About this clone: The junction departs from germline at one end; a sequencing error may be responsible. The J gene is TRBJ1-2, the V gene TRBV11-2, with 7 positions matching TRBD1. The CDR3 has 14 amino acids. Germline CDR1 SGHAT, CDR2 FQNNGV. The CDR3 DNA sequence: TGTGCCAGCAGCGCCGGACAGGAAAACTATGGCTACATCTTC. Its translation is CASSAGQENYGYIF.

The rearrangement links TRBV5-4 to TRBJ2-4; D ambiguous. This CDR3 spans 14 amino acids. Germline CDR1 is SGHNT and CDR2 is YYREEE (reference sequence). V was pared by 0 bases and J by 5 bases, with 9 bases between. CDR3 in amino acids: CASSLAGTENIQYF. CDR3 in DNA: TGTGCCAGCAGCTTGGCTGGCACCGAAAACATTCAGTACTTC. Full variable domain (missing parts from reference TRBV5-4 and TRBJ2-4): ETGVTQSPTHLIKTRGQQVTLRCSSQSGHNTVSWYQQALGQGPQFIFQYYREEENGRGNFPPRFSGLQFPNYSSELNVNALELDDSALYLCASSLAGTENIQYFGAGTRLSVL.

This chain uses TRBV11-2 with TRBJ1-2, with 10 bases fitting TRBD1. The CDR3 totals 14 residues. CDR1 and CDR2 (germline): SGHAT, FQNNGV. Trimming at V came to 3 bases and at J to 5 bases, leaving 3 bases not matched to a gene. CDR3 residues: CASSFGTGEYGYTF. The CDR3, as DNA: TGTGCCAGCAGCTTTGGGACAGGGGAATATGGCTACACCTTC.

V is TRBV5-4 and J is TRBJ2-2; D is uncertain. From germline, CDR1 is SGHNT and CDR2 YYREEE (reference sequence). V was trimmed by 2 bases and J by 3 bases, leaving 5 bases between them. The CDR3 totals 13 residues. Here the CDR3 DNA reads TGTGCCAGCAGCTTTCCCGACACCGGGGAGCTGTTTTTT. It specifies CASSFPDTGELFF.

V is TRBV4-2 and J is TRBJ2-3; unclear D gene. This CDR3 is 14 amino acids long. Germline values: CDR1 LGHNA, CDR2 YNFKEQ. V lost 4 bases and J lost 2, with 10 bases in between. Here the CDR3 reads CASSPLVSTDTQYF. CDR3 coding DNA: TGTGCCAGCAGCCCCCTGGTATCCACAGATACGCAGTATTTT.

This chain uses TRBV7-3 with TRBJ1-6; a possible D gene is TRBD1 (5 bases). The ends were cut back, 1 base at V and 10 bases at J, with 14 bases in the middle. CDR1 SGHTA and CDR2 FQGTGA come from the germline V gene. CDR3 length: 15 amino acids. CDR3 loop: CASSLNGQGISPLHF. The CDR3 DNA is TGTGCCAGCAGCTTAAATGGGCAGGGAATCTCACCCCTCCACTTT.

Concerning this clone: Distinct nucleotide sequences in the sample also encode this CDR3. V is TRBV5-1 and J is TRBJ2-1; 8 bases are shared with TRBD1. There are 15 residues in the CDR3. V was clipped by 4 bases and J by 1 base; unmatched bases: 4. Germline CDR1 is SGHRS and CDR2 is YFSETQ. The CDR3 DNA follows: TGCGCCAGCAGCGCGGGGACAGGATCCTACAATGAGCAGTTCTTC. Translation: CASSAGTGSYNEQFF.

V and J are TRBV19 and TRBJ2-5, with 11 bases that match TRBD2. Germline V gene data show CDR1 as LNHDA and CDR2 as SQIVND (reference sequence). The ends lost 9 bases at V and 5 bases at J; junction bases unmatched: 11. This CDR3 region has 15 residues. Written as DNA, the CDR3 is TGTGCCAGCAGGAAAACTAGCGGGAGATACGAGACCCAGTACTTC. Translation: CASRKTSGRYETQYF.

The rearrangement joins TRBV18 to TRBJ1-2, with a tentative D call TRBD1 (6 bases). Germline V gene lookup returns CDR1 KGHSH and CDR2 LQKENI. The length of the CDR3 is 16 residues. Trimming left V 2 bases short and J 1 base short, with 14 bases between. Here the CDR3 DNA reads TGTGCCAGCTCACCAGACGGTAAACAGGGTAACTATGGCTACACCTTC. It encodes CASSPDGKQGNYGYTF. The full variable domain, rest sourced from reference TRBV18 and TRBJ1-2, is NAGVMQNPRHLVRRRGQEARLRCSPMKGHSHVYWYRQLPEEGLKFMVYLQKENIIDESGMPKERFSAEFPKEGPSILRIQQVVRGDSAAYFCASSPDGKQGNYGYTFGSGTRLTVV.

The chain has TRBV5-1 and TRBJ1-5; D is unclear. The CDR3 runs to 14 residues. CDR1 is SGHRS, CDR2 YFSETQ, per germline. Trimming pared 0 bases from V and 3 bases from J, leaving 7 bases between. The CDR3, as DNA: TGCGCCAGCAGCTTGGGTGACGTCAATCAGCCCCAGCATTTT. Protein product: CASSLGDVNQPQHF.

This sequence joins TRBV5-6 and TRBJ2-5; D not certain. Trimming removed 4 bases at V and 5 bases at J, with 15 bases between. The CDR3 loop spans 14 amino acids. CDR1 is SGHDT, CDR2 YYEEEE, per germline. The CDR3 protein is CASSPGLGQETQYF. CDR3 nucleotides: TGTGCCAGCAGCCCGGGCCTGGGCCAGGAGACCCAGTACTTC.

This chain uses TRBV7-2 with TRBJ2-7; the D is unclear. The CDR3 loop spans 13 amino acids. V lost 2 bases to trimming and J lost 0 bases, with 5 bases between them. The germline gives CDR1 SGHTA, CDR2 FQGNSA. CDR3 sequence (DNA): TGTGCCAGCAGCTTATGGAGCTCCTACGAGCAGTACTTC. It yields the protein CASSLWSSYEQYF. The whole variable domain, remainder taken from reference TRBV7-2 and TRBJ2-7, is GAGVSQSPSNKVTEKGKDVELRCDPISGHTALYWYRQSLGQGLEFLIYFQGNSAPDKSGLPSDRFSAERTGGSVSTLTIQRTQQEDSAVYLCASSLWSSYEQYFGPGTRLTVT.

The genes are TRBV4-1 and TRBJ2-7, with D perhaps TRBD2 (5 bases). Germline loops: CDR1 MGHRA, CDR2 YSYEKL. The V end was cut by 4 bases, the J end by 2 bases, with 12 bases between. This CDR3 has 14 amino acids. CDR3 in amino acids: CASSLSETPYEQYF. CDR3 nucleotide sequence: TGCGCCAGCAGCCTTAGCGAAACCCCCTACGAGCAGTACTTC.

As to this clone: This specimen includes other DNA sequences encoding the same CDR3. The chain has TRBV7-6 and TRBJ2-1; 8 bases match TRBD1. CDR1 is SGHVS and CDR2 is FNYEAQ in the germline V gene. The CDR3 sequence is 13 residues long. V lost 5 bases, J lost 9 bases, and 6 bases stayed unmatched. CDR3 sequence (DNA): TGTGCCAGCAGCCTAGGACAGGGCGGTGAGCAGTTCTTC. Its translation: CASSLGQGGEQFF.

This chain links TRBV7-2 with TRBJ2-5, with unresolved D. CDR1 and CDR2 from the germline V gene are SGHTA and FQGNSA. There are 11 residues in the CDR3. The V end lost 5 bases, the J end lost 1 base, and 2 bases lay between the germline ends. CDR3 in amino acids: CASSAQETQYF. CDR3 nucleotides: TGTGCCAGCAGCGCCCAAGAGACCCAGTACTTC. Variable domain in full (rest from reference TRBV7-2 and TRBJ2-5): GAGVSQSPSNKVTEKGKDVELRCDPISGHTALYWYRQSLGQGLEFLIYFQGNSAPDKSGLPSDRFSAERTGGSVSTLTIQRTQQEDSAVYLCASSAQETQYFGPGTRLLVL.

On this clone: Other nucleotide sequences in the sample specify the same CDR3. This chain joins TRBV7-6 and TRBJ1-1; D gene uncertain. V gave up 1 base and J gave up 4 bases, with 10 bases separating them. Germline-derived CDR1 and CDR2 are SGHVS and FNYEAQ. This CDR3 has 14 amino acids. The CDR3 protein is CASSLVGGSTEAFF. The CDR3 nucleotides are TGTGCCAGCAGCTTAGTGGGAGGGAGCACTGAAGCTTTCTTT.